This is a list of T cell receptor beta chains from one sample in a study of control samples from healthy donors and cancer patients. Measured with immunoSEQ multiplex PCR; TCRdb has only the in-frame clones, and not every one. The table includes 120,000 to 150,000 clones, about 89% detected once. The sequenced material came from blood. These receptors were collected from a man younger than 40 in good health. Both conserved end residues are part of each CDR3. Fields, in order: V gene, D gene, J gene, clone size, CDR3 protein, CDR3 DNA. The D gene is left open where the match is weak. Size is omitted from some rows. Given values are once, few, many or a class for expanded clones.

>TRBV11-3|TRBD1|TRBJ2-2|NA
CASSLEGQGAGELFF
TGTGCCAGCAGCTTAGAGGGACAGGGTGCCGGGGAGCTGTTTTTT
>TRBV4-2|NA|TRBJ1-6|NA
CASSQDGQSSYNSPLHF
TGTGCCAGCAGCCAAGATGGGCAGAGCTCCTATAATTCACCCCTCCACTTT
>TRBV19|NA|TRBJ1-2|NA
CASTMVPGSNGYTF
TGTGCCAGTACCATGGTACCAGGGTCCAATGGCTACACCTTC
>TRBV9|NA|TRBJ2-5|NA
CASSVGPAGGETQYF
TGTGCCAGCAGCGTAGGGCCTGCAGGCGGGGAGACCCAGTACTTC
>TRBV23-1|NA|TRBJ1-5|NA
CASRPNQSNQPQHF
TGCGCCAGCAGACCAAACCAATCTAATCAGCCCCAGCATTTT
>TRBV29-1|TRBD1|TRBJ1-1|NA
CSVARTGVNTEAFF
TGCAGCGTTGCCCGGACAGGGGTGAACACTGAAGCTTTCTTT
>TRBV6-1|TRBD1|TRBJ2-7|NA
CASSEGRGQGLPYEQYF
TGTGCCAGCAGTGAGGGGCGGGGACAGGGTCTACCCTACGAGCAGTACTTC
>TRBV27|TRBD1|TRBJ1-4|NA
CASRDREREKLFF
TGTGCCAGCAGGGACAGGGAGAGAGAAAAACTGTTTTTT
>TRBV30|NA|TRBJ2-1|NA
CAWSFHGANEQFF
TGTGCCTGGAGTTTCCACGGGGCCAATGAGCAGTTCTTC
>TRBV6-2/TRBV6-3|NA|TRBJ2-3|NA
CASSYSVGTDTQYF
TGTGCCAGCAGTTACTCAGTAGGGACAGATACGCAGTATTTT
>TRBV2|TRBD2|TRBJ2-7|NA
CASSSKTSVRFEQYF
TGTGCCAGCAGCTCAAAGACTAGCGTGCGTTTCGAGCAGTACTTC
>TRBV2|NA|TRBJ1-1|NA
CASRNDRLNTEAFF
TGTGCCAGCAGAAATGACAGATTGAACACTGAAGCTTTCTTT
>TRBV5-4|TRBD1|TRBJ2-7|NA
CASSPRDREHQYF
TGTGCCAGCAGCCCCCGGGACAGGGAACATCAGTACTTC
>TRBV6-5|NA|TRBJ1-2|few
CASRPSGDSDGYTF
TGTGCCAGCAGGCCTTCCGGAGATTCGGATGGCTACACCTTC
>TRBV2|NA|TRBJ1-5|few
CASKEWLYGNQPQHF
TGTGCCAGCAAGGAATGGCTCTACGGCAATCAGCCCCAGCATTTT
>TRBV4-3|NA|TRBJ1-3|NA
CASSQDHQVRKGNTIYF
TGCGCCAGCAGCCAAGATCACCAGGTCCGTAAGGGAAACACCATATATTTT
>TRBV5-8|NA|TRBJ1-6|NA
CASSLVGTHF
TGTGCCAGCAGCTTGGTGGGGACCCACTTT
>TRBV6-5|NA|TRBJ1-4|NA
CASRARGGRGEKLFF
TGTGCCAGCAGGGCCCGAGGGGGGCGCGGGGAAAAACTGTTTTTT
>TRBV5-1|TRBD2|TRBJ2-1|NA
CASSLYAAGALTNEQFF
TGCGCCAGCAGCTTGTATGCAGCGGGGGCCCTTACCAATGAGCAGTTCTTC
>TRBV6-5|NA|TRBJ1-4|NA
CASSTTRAEKLFF
TGTGCCAGCAGTACCACCAGGGCTGAAAAACTGTTTTTT
>TRBV20-1|NA|TRBJ2-7|NA
CSASSSSYEQYF
TGCAGTGCTAGTAGTAGCAGCTACGAGCAGTACTTC
>TRBV7-3|NA|TRBJ2-5|NA
CASSTGPQETQYF
TGTGCCAGCAGCACAGGACCACAAGAGACCCAGTACTTC
>TRBV7-2|TRBD1|TRBJ2-1|once
CASSLVGPGQGPNEQFF
TGTGCCAGCAGCTTAGTGGGACCGGGACAGGGACCCAATGAGCAGTTCTTC
>TRBV5-4|NA|TRBJ1-3|few
CASSFSGVTNTIYF
TGTGCCAGCAGCTTTTCAGGGGTCACAAACACCATATATTTT
>TRBV19|NA|TRBJ2-4|NA
CASNVGTTSDIQYF
TGTGCCAGTAACGTGGGGACAACCTCGGACATTCAGTACTTC
>TRBV2|NA|TRBJ2-5|NA
CASSEGAETQYF
TGTGCCAGCAGTGAGGGGGCAGAGACCCAGTACTTC
>TRBV25-1|NA|TRBJ1-4|NA
CASGSGYTNEKLFF
TGTGCCTCCGGTTCAGGGTATACTAATGAAAAACTGTTTTTT
>TRBV19|TRBD1|TRBJ1-5|NA
CASSTTGVQPQHF
TGTGCCAGTAGTACCACAGGGGTACAGCCCCAGCATTTT
>TRBV6-6|TRBD1|TRBJ2-7|NA
CASSYSGTGFEQYF
TGTGCCAGCAGTTACTCAGGGACAGGGTTCGAGCAGTACTTC
>TRBV10-3|NA|TRBJ2-7|NA
CAISASYYEQYF
TGTGCCATCAGTGCCAGCTACTACGAGCAGTACTTC
>TRBV7-3|TRBD2|TRBJ2-3|NA
CASSPSGSSTDTQYF
TGTGCCAGCAGCCCTAGCGGTTCTAGCACAGATACGCAGTATTTT
>TRBV4-3|NA|TRBJ1-5|once
CASSQGAGGGGNQPQHF
TGCGCCAGCAGCCAAGGGGCGGGAGGGGGAGGCAATCAGCCCCAGCATTTT
>TRBV5-1|TRBD1|TRBJ2-7|NA
CASSTTGGSYEQYF
TGCGCCAGCAGCACGACAGGGGGGTCGTACGAGCAGTACTTC
>TRBV6-2/TRBV6-3|TRBD1|TRBJ1-1|NA
CASSIRPGTASEAEAFF
TGTGCCAGCAGTATCCGGCCAGGGACAGCAAGTGAGGCTGAAGCTTTCTTT
>TRBV7-9|TRBD1|TRBJ1-2|NA
CASRRNRGGYTF
TGTGCCAGCAGGCGGAACAGGGGTGGCTACACCTTC
>TRBV11-2|NA|TRBJ1-1|NA
CASSLGRGKTEAFF
TGTGCCAGCAGCTTAGGACGGGGGAAGACTGAAGCTTTCTTT
>TRBV11-3|TRBD2|TRBJ2-3|NA
CASSLETSGRGTDTQYF
TGTGCCAGCAGCTTAGAGACTAGCGGGAGAGGCACAGATACGCAGTATTTT
>TRBV5-6|NA|TRBJ1-5|NA
CASSADRNNQPQHF
TGTGCCAGCAGCGCCGACAGGAACAATCAGCCCCAGCATTTT
>TRBV5-6|NA|TRBJ1-4|once
CASSRQGRSGFGMEKLFF
TGTGCCAGCAGCCGACAAGGCAGGAGTGGGTTTGGGATGGAAAAACTGTTTTTT
>TRBV2|TRBD2|TRBJ2-7|NA
CASSGTSGRAGGEKQYF
TGTGCCAGCAGCGGGACTAGCGGGAGGGCCGGTGGGGAAAAGCAGTACTTC
>TRBV6-2/TRBV6-3|NA|TRBJ1-5|NA
CASSSRRGQPEWPQHF
TGTGCCAGCAGTTCCCGCCGAGGACAGCCTGAATGGCCCCAGCATTTT
>TRBV18|NA|TRBJ2-2|once
CASSPRYQGGTGELFF
TGTGCCAGCTCACCCCGGTACCAGGGTGGCACCGGGGAGCTGTTTTTT
>TRBV6-2/TRBV6-3|NA|TRBJ2-7|NA
CASSWAGFGHEQYF
TGTGCCAGCAGTTGGGCGGGGTTTGGACACGAGCAGTACTTC